The T cell receptor beta chain under discussion was sequenced for a study of CD8+ T cells in alopecia areata. Once RNA had been extracted, it was reverse transcribed into cDNA to act as the sequencing template. Sequencing used immunoSEQ multiplex PCR; TCRdb keeps in-frame clones, though not all of them. The sample consists of 210,000 or so clones, approximately 70% of them appearing once. The sample's treatment: oral pan-JAK inhibitor, 5-10 mg twice daily. CDR3 length: 15 residues. V gave up 0 bases and J gave up 3 bases, with 12 bases separating them. Germline V CDR1 and CDR2: GTSNPN, SVGIG (reference sequence).

The chain couples TRBV30 to TRBJ2-1, with D unresolved. Sequencing used CD4+ T cells sorted from blood, obtained around week 46, from a patient treated with tofacitinib. The TCR comes from a human donor with alopecia areata. The CDR3 nucleotides are TGTGCCTGGAGTGTACCCGGCACAGTCTACAATGAGCAGTTCTTC. Translation: CAWSVPGTVYNEQFF.